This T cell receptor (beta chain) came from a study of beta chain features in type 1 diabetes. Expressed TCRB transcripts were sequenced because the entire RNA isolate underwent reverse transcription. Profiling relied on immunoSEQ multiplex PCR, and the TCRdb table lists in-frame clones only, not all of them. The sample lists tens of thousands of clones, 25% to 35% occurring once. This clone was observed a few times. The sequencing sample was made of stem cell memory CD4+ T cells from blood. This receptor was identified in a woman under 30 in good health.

The CDR3 loop reads CASSLGANTEAFF. As DNA, the CDR3 is TGCGCCAGCAGCTTGGGCGCGAACACTGAAGCTTTCTTT. The chain recombines TRBV5-1 with TRBJ1-1; D gene unclear. This CDR3 has 13 amino acids. The V and J ends lost 0 bases and 1 base respectively, with 4 bases between them. Germline CDR1 SGHRS, CDR2 YFSETQ. The variable domain in full, completed from reference TRBV5-1 and TRBJ1-1, reads KAGVTQTPRYLIKTRGQQVTLSCSPISGHRSVSWYQQTPGQGLQFLFEYFSETQRNKGNFPGRFSGRQFSNSRSEMNVSTLELGDSALYLCASSLGANTEAFFGQGTRLTVV.